The clone carrying this TCR beta chain appeared a few times. Some clones are missing from TCRdb's copy, which holds only in-frame ones; the method was immunoSEQ multiplex PCR. Of more than 200,000 clones listed, around 86% are singletons. Germline V lookup: CDR1 SGHTS, CDR2 YDEGEE. With 3 bases clipped from V and 0 bases from J, the junction kept 10 bases outside the gene matches. The CDR3 consists of 19 residues. The entry originates in a study of blood T cell repertoires in COVID-19. The sequencing sample was made of peripheral blood. The chain combines TRBV5-8 with TRBJ1-6, with 9 bases identical to TRBD1. The TCR comes from a woman in her fifties or sixties with COVID-19, enrolled during active disease. CDR3 nucleotide sequence: TGTGCCAGCAGCTACGTGAAATGGACAGGGGTCTCCTATAATTCACCCCTCCACTTT. Translated, it gives CASSYVKWTGVSYNSPLHF.